The 3 T cell receptor beta chains in this list originate from one sample, sequenced in a study of T cells after yellow fever vaccination. A single record per CDR3 protein comes from TCRdb applying MiXCR to the 5' RACE reads. This sample has around 590,000 distinct CDR3 sequences, with about 12% found just once. Here the sequenced sample was PBMCs, taken on the day of the yellow fever booster vaccination. These receptors were obtained from a man aged 25 to 45 who received the YFV17D yellow fever vaccine.

This clonotype has just a few counts. The chain has TRBV19 and TRBJ2-1; 7 nucleotides match TRBD1. Germline lookup yields CDR1 LNHDA and CDR2 SQIVND (reference sequence). V was pared by 7 bases and J by 4 bases, with 4 bases of the junction left unmatched. This CDR3 is built from 13 residues. Written as DNA, the CDR3 is TGTGCCAGTAACACAGGGGCGTACAATGAGCAGTTCTTC. Protein: CASNTGAYNEQFF.

V usage is TRBV27 and J usage is TRBJ2-7; 14 bases line up with TRBD2. This CDR3 region has 16 residues. The V segment lost 9 bases and the J segment 4 bases; nucleotides outside the gene matches: 11. CDR1 and CDR2 from the germline V gene are MNHEY and SMNVEV (reference sequence). This CDR3 is CASWRGTSGRGYEQYF. As DNA, the CDR3 is TGTGCCAGTTGGAGGGGGACTAGCGGGAGAGGGTACGAGCAGTACTTC.

The chain recombines TRBV12-3 or TRBV12-4 with TRBJ2-3; D is possibly TRBD2 (6 bases). The germline V and J ends were trimmed by 6 bases and 3 bases, with 13 bases remaining between them. The CDR3 sequence is 14 residues long. CDR3 loop: CASRLALSTDTQYF. The CDR3 bases are TGTGCCAGCAGACTAGCTCTGTCGACAGATACGCAGTATTTT.